This record concerns one TCR beta chain sequence. The record originates from a study of blood T cell repertoires in COVID-19. On the study more broadly: The samples span acute and convalescent COVID-19 from the United States, Italy and Spain. PBMCs, B-cell-depleted T cells, or T cells provided the cDNA or gDNA that made up the material.

CDR3 length: 13 residues. Trimming removed 1 base from V and 5 bases from J, with 8 bases in between. Germline CDR1 and CDR2: LGHDT and YNNKEL (reference sequence). Original processing notes: Estimated nucleated cell counts came from reference gene primer amplification. The protocol was immunoSEQ multiplex PCR, while the TCRdb copy is restricted to in-frame clones and leaves out a portion. V and J calls and clone size are those listed in that table; D and trimming were worked out from the DNA. The sample holds hundreds of thousands of clones, around nine tenths seen once. The sequencing input was peripheral blood. The chain carries TRBV3-1 (or the pseudogene TRBV3-2) and TRBJ2-5; D gene unclear. The sequence was collected from a woman under 30 who had recovered from COVID-19. CDR3 in DNA: TGTGCCAGCAGCCAAGCGAGATTTGAGACCCAGTACTTC. Translating gives CASSQARFETQYF.